Sequencing of this TCR beta chain was carried out in a study of OX40 agonist ivuxolimab in advanced cancers. About the research overall: Cancers in dose escalation were hepatocellular, melanoma, renal cell and head and neck.

Whole-study results and caveats: Among T cells, CD8+ cells averaged more expanded clones than CD4+ cells.

Profiling relied on immunoSEQ multiplex PCR, and the TCRdb table lists in-frame clones only, not all of them. The sample holds about 120,000 clones, around 95% seen once. There are 14 residues in the CDR3. Between the trimmed V and J ends, which lost 2 bases and 2 bases, there was a span of 8 bases. Germline V lookup: CDR1 SGHDT, CDR2 YYEEEE. As to this clone: Its antigen is unknown.

This rearrangement joins TRBV5-6 to TRBJ1-5; no firm D call. The receptor was isolated from an adult with an advanced solid tumor such as melanoma, head and neck, liver or kidney cancer. This material consisted of CD4+ or CD8+ T cells sorted from blood, taken in a trial of the OX40 agonist ivuxolimab. CDR3 in DNA: TGTGCCAGCAGCTTCACTGGGGGCAATCAGCCCCAGCATTTT. It specifies CASSFTGGNQPQHF.